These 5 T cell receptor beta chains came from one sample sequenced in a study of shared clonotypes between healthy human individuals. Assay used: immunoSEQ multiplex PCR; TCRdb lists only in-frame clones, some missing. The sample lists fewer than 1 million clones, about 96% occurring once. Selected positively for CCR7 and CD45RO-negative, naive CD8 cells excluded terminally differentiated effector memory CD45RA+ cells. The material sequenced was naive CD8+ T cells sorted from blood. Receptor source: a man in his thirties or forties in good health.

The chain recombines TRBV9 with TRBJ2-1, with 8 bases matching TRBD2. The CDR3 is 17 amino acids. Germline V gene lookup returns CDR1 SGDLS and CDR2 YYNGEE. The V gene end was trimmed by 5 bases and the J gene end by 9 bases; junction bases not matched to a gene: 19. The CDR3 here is CASSGTGGVEVRGEQFF. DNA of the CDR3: TGTGCCAGCAGTGGAACGGGAGGGGTCGAGGTCCGGGGTGAGCAGTTCTTC.

For the CDR3, the DNA is TGTGCCAGCAGCCCCGCTTCGGCCGTCTTCATGAACACTGAAGCTTTCTTT. Encoded protein: CASSPASAVFMNTEAFF. The chain carries TRBV7-6 and TRBJ1-1; D is undetermined. Germline CDR1 SGHVS, CDR2 FNYEAQ. Trimming removed 5 bases from V and 0 bases from J, with 19 bases in between. The CDR3 is 17 amino acids.

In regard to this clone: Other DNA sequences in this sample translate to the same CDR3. DNA of the CDR3: TGTGCCAGCAGTTTAAGTTCCAATGAGCAGTTCTTC. This translates into CASSLSSNEQFF. The genes are TRBV28 and TRBJ2-1, with unresolved D. CDR1 and CDR2 (germline): MDHEN, SYDVKM. The ends were cut back, 2 bases at V and 6 bases at J, with 5 bases in the middle. This CDR3 has 12 residues.

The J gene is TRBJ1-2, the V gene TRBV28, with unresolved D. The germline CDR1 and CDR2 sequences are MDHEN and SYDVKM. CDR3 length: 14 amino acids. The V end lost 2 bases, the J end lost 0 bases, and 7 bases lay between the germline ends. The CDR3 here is CASSLPLANYGYTF. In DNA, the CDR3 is TGTGCCAGCAGTTTACCGTTAGCTAACTATGGCTACACCTTC.

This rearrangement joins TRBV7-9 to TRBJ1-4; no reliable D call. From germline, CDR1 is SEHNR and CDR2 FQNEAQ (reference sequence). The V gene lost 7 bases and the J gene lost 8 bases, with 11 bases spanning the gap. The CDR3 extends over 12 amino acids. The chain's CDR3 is CASTLFPEKLFF. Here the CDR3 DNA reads TGTGCCAGCACCTTGTTCCCCGAAAAACTGTTTTTT.